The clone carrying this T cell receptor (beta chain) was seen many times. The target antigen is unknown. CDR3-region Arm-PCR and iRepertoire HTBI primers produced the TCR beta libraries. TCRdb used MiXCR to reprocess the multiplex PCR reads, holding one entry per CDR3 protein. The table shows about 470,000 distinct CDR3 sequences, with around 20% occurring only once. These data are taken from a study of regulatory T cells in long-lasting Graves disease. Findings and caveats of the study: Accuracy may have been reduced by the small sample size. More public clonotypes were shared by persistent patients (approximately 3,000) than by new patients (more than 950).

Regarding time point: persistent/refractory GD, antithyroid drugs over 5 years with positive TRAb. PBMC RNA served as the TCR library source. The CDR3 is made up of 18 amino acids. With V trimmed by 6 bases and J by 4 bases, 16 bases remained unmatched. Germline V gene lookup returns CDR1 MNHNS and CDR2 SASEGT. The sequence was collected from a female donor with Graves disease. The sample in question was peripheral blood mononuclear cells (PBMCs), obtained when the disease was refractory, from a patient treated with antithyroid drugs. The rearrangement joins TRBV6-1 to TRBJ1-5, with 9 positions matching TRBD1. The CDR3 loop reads CASRTGQGMGVWNQPQHF. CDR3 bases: TGTGCCAGCAGAACCGGACAGGGGATGGGCGTATGGAATCAGCCCCAGCATTTT.